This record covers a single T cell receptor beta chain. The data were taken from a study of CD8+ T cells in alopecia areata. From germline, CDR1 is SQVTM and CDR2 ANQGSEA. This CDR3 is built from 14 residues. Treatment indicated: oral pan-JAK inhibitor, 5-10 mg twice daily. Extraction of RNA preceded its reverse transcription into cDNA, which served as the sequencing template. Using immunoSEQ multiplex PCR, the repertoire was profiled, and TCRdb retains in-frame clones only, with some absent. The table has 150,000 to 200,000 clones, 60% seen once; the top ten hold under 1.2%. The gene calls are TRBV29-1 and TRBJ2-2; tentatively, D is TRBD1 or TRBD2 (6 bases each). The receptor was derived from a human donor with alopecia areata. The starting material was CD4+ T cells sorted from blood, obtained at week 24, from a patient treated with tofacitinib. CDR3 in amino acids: CSAIGGPGTGELFF. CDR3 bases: TGCAGTGCAATAGGGGGGCCCGGTACCGGGGAGCTGTTTTTT.